This T cell receptor beta chain was profiled in a study of CD4+ T cells in melanoma. The sample holds a few counts of this clone. There are 13 residues in the CDR3. V lost 4 bases and J lost 8, with 9 bases in between. Germline V gene lookup returns CDR1 SGHAT and CDR2 FQNNGV. Generated by immunoSEQ multiplex PCR, the TCRdb table keeps only in-frame clones and is missing some. The sample records around 13,000 clones, roughly 72% being singletons. Sequencing used cells from a culture (not recorded whether cultured in vitro). V is TRBV11-2 and J is TRBJ1-6; D is uncertain. This clonotype originated in a human donor with melanoma. This CDR3 reads CASSSRWDSPLHF. DNA of the CDR3: TGTGCCAGCAGCTCCCGGTGGGATTCACCCCTCCACTTT.